One sample yielded the 29 T cell receptor beta chains listed below, sequenced in a study of T cell responses to AZD1222 COVID-19 vaccine. Generated by immunoSEQ multiplex PCR, the TCRdb table keeps only in-frame clones and is missing some. The sample includes some 89,000 clones, around nine tenths of them seen just once. The source material was peripheral blood, sampled on day 0 of MenACWY control vaccination. All receptors derive from an adult in good health.

The chain employs TRBV2 and TRBJ2-2; D remains ambiguous. This CDR3 has 12 residues. Germline lookup yields CDR1 SNHLY and CDR2 FYNNEI. Trimming removed 6 bases at V and 13 bases at J, with 15 bases between. The CDR3 spells CASRADRPPLFF. The CDR3 DNA is TGTGCCAGCAGGGCGGACCGCCCCCCGCTGTTTTTT. The variable domain in full, with the rest retrieved from reference TRBV2 and TRBJ2-2, is EPEVTQTPSHQVTQMGQEVILRCVPISNHLYFYWYRQILGQKVEFLVSFYNNEISEKSEIFDDQFSVERPDGSNFTLKIRSTKLEDSAMYFCASRADRPPLFFGEGSRLTVL.

The chain is built from TRBV28 and TRBJ2-2; 7 nucleotides align to TRBD1. The CDR3 runs to 15 residues. V shed 4 bases and J 4 bases; nucleotides not matched to a gene: 6. The germline gives CDR1 MDHEN, CDR2 SYDVKM. The CDR3 region has the DNA TGTGCCAGCAGTTATCTGACAGGGCCCACCGGGGAGCTGTTTTTT. This translates into CASSYLTGPTGELFF.

Here the CDR3 reads CAEGGLREAFF. CDR3 nucleotide sequence: TGTGCAGAAGGAGGTTTGCGCGAAGCTTTCTTT. The chain links TRBV30 to TRBJ1-1; D is unresolved. The CDR3 extends over 11 amino acids. CDR1 GTSNPN and CDR2 SVGIG come from the germline V gene (reference sequence).

The V call is TRBV15, the J call TRBJ1-6, with D tentatively TRBD1 (5 bases). This CDR3 is built from 15 residues. Between the trimmed V and J ends, which lost 2 bases and 5 bases, there was a span of 10 bases. The germline V gene encodes CDR1 LNHNV and CDR2 YYDKDF (reference sequence). The CDR3: CATSRPGPNNSPLHF. DNA of the CDR3: TGTGCCACCAGCAGACCGGGACCTAATAATTCACCCCTCCACTTT. Full variable domain (outside the CDR3, taken from reference TRBV15 and TRBJ1-6): DAMVIQNPRYQVTQFGKPVTLSCSQTLNHNVMYWYQQKSSQAPKLLFHYYDKDFNNEADTPDNFQSRRPNTSFCFLDIRSPGLGDTAMYLCATSRPGPNNSPLHFGNGTRLTVT.

The chain couples TRBV29-1 to TRBJ1-2; no firm D call. The length of the CDR3 is 13 residues. Germline CDR1 SQVTM, CDR2 ANQGSEA. V lost 3 bases and J 4 bases, leaving 12 bases between the germline ends. The CDR3: CSVEQPTRYGYTF. The CDR3 bases are TGCAGCGTTGAGCAGCCCACCCGCTATGGCTACACCTTC.

The V call is TRBV6-5, the J call TRBJ1-2; 8 bases agree with TRBD1. In germline, CDR1 is MNHEY, CDR2 SVGAGI. The CDR3 runs to 15 residues. With 6 bases clipped from V and 4 bases from J, the junction kept 10 bases outside the gene matches. The CDR3, as DNA: TGTGCCAGCAGCCCGAGAGCAGGGGGCGGCTATGGCTACACCTTC. As protein: CASSPRAGGGYGYTF.

The chain is built from TRBV29-1 and TRBJ2-1; 13 nucleotides align to TRBD2. This CDR3 has 14 amino acids. J lost 9 bases, V lost 6 bases, and 8 bases had no gene match. The germline gives CDR1 SQVTM, CDR2 ANQGSEA. CDR3 DNA: TGCAGCGTGGCGGGACTAGCGGGAATCGGTGAGCAGTTCTTC. Its protein product is CSVAGLAGIGEQFF.

V is TRBV5-4 and J is TRBJ1-1; D possibly corresponds to TRBD1 (6 bases). The V end was cut by 0 bases, the J end by 0 bases, with 15 bases between. The CDR3 contains 17 residues. The germline V gene has CDR1 SGHNT and CDR2 YYREEE (reference sequence). The DNA for the CDR3 is TGTGCCAGCAGCTTGGGGATTGTAGGACAGATGAACACTGAAGCTTTCTTT. This codes for CASSLGIVGQMNTEAFF.

The chain couples TRBV9 to TRBJ2-6; D not resolved. The CDR3 spans 15 residues. Germline lookup yields CDR1 SGDLS and CDR2 YYNGEE. V was trimmed by 1 base and J by 0 bases, leaving 5 bases between them. The CDR3 DNA sequence: TGTGCCAGCAGCGTATCGGACTCTGGGGCCAACGTCCTGACTTTC. It is translated as CASSVSDSGANVLTF.

The rearrangement links TRBV7-9 to TRBJ2-1; D is unresolved. From germline, CDR1 is SEHNR and CDR2 FQNEAQ (reference sequence). The ends were cut back, 3 bases at V and 8 bases at J, with 11 bases in the middle. The CDR3 covers 13 residues. The CDR3 DNA sequence: TGTGCCAGCAGCTTCCCCCTCGAGGATGAGCAGTTCTTC. Its translation is CASSFPLEDEQFF.

The chain has TRBV27 and TRBJ1-1; tentative D call: TRBD1 (6 bases). Germline loops: CDR1 MNHEY, CDR2 SMNVEV (reference sequence). The V and J ends lost 4 bases and 0 bases respectively, with 12 bases between them. This CDR3 is 15 amino acids long. CDR3 DNA: TGTGCCAGCAGTTCCCCGGGACAAATGAACACTGAAGCTTTCTTT. Translation gives CASSSPGQMNTEAFF.

The chain is built from TRBV6-2 or TRBV6-3 and TRBJ1-1; D possibly corresponds to TRBD1 (5 bases). CDR1 is MNHEY, CDR2 SVGEGT, per germline. V was shortened by 4 bases and J by 4 bases, with 7 bases between the two germline ends. This CDR3 contains 12 residues. The CDR3 DNA follows: TGTGCCAGCAGTTCTGGGGGCACTGAAGCTTTCTTT. Its translation is CASSSGGTEAFF.

This clone was picked up a small number of times. The J gene is TRBJ1-2, the V gene TRBV5-1, with 7 bases matching TRBD1. CDR1 and CDR2 (germline): SGHRS, YFSETQ. V was clipped by 3 bases and J by 6 bases; unmatched bases: 8. The CDR3 loop spans 14 amino acids. Here the CDR3 DNA reads TGCGCCAGCAGCTACGGTGACAGGGATAATGGCTACACCTTC. Encoded protein: CASSYGDRDNGYTF. Based on the CDR3 plus reference TRBV5-1 and TRBJ1-2, the full variable domain is KAGVTQTPRYLIKTRGQQVTLSCSPISGHRSVSWYQQTPGQGLQFLFEYFSETQRNKGNFPGRFSGRQFSNSRSEMNVSTLELGDSALYLCASSYGDRDNGYTFGSGTRLTVV.

The chain employs TRBV28 and TRBJ2-1; maybe TRBD1 (7 bases). This CDR3 is built from 15 residues. Trimming took 5 bases from V and 4 from J, leaving 15 bases between them. Germline V lookup: CDR1 MDHEN, CDR2 SYDVKM. The DNA of the CDR3 is TGTGCCAGCAGTCCCCAGGGGGGTTTGTACAATGAGCAGTTCTTC. Translation gives CASSPQGGLYNEQFF.

This chain links TRBV7-9 with TRBJ2-4; D is possibly TRBD1 (6 bases). Germline values: CDR1 SEHNR, CDR2 FQNEAQ (reference sequence). V was pared by 2 bases and J by 1 base, with 9 bases between. CDR3 length: 15 residues. The CDR3 sequence: CASSLSRGAKNIQYF. The CDR3 nucleotides are TGTGCCAGCAGCTTAAGTAGGGGGGCCAAAAACATTCAGTACTTC. Drawing the rest from reference TRBV7-9 and TRBJ2-4, the complete variable domain is DTGVSQNPRHKITKRGQNVTFRCDPISEHNRLYWYRQTLGQGPEFLTYFQNEAQLEKSRLLSDRFSAERPKGSFSTLEIQRTEQGDSAMYLCASSLSRGAKNIQYFGAGTRLSVL.

The V gene is TRBV5-1, the J gene TRBJ2-7; 7 bases map to TRBD1. The CDR3 contains 14 residues. CDR1 and CDR2 from the germline V gene are SGHRS and YFSETQ. After removal of 4 bases from V and 3 bases from J, the junction contained 7 bases not matched to a gene. The CDR3 reads CASSPGGSRYEQYF. The CDR3 DNA sequence: TGCGCCAGCAGCCCAGGGGGATCCCGCTACGAGCAGTACTTC. The full variable domain, completed using reference TRBV5-1 and TRBJ2-7, is KAGVTQTPRYLIKTRGQQVTLSCSPISGHRSVSWYQQTPGQGLQFLFEYFSETQRNKGNFPGRFSGRQFSNSRSEMNVSTLELGDSALYLCASSPGGSRYEQYFGPGTRLTVT.

The V call is TRBV11-2, the J call TRBJ2-3; a weak D match, TRBD2 (7 bases). V dropped 5 bases and J dropped 0 bases, with 15 bases sitting between them. Germline-derived CDR1 and CDR2 are SGHAT and FQNNGV. The CDR3 is 16 residues long. The DNA of the CDR3 is TGTGCCAGCAGCCCTCAGGGGAGGGTTAGCACAGATACGCAGTATTTT. Its protein is CASSPQGRVSTDTQYF.

Written as DNA, the CDR3 is TGTGCCAGCAGCGTCCTCTTGGGCGTAGTGAGGCGGGTCTACGAGCAGTACTTC. As protein: CASSVLLGVVRRVYEQYF. J is TRBJ2-7 and V is TRBV3-1 (or the pseudogene TRBV3-2); D might be TRBD2 (5 bases). The germline V gene has CDR1 LGHDT and CDR2 YNNKEL (reference sequence). CDR3 length equals 18 residues. Trimming left V 5 bases short and J 3 bases short, with 26 bases between.

The rearrangement links TRBV30 to TRBJ2-7; 10 bases are a match to TRBD1. The trim removed 2 bases at V and 6 bases at J, leaving 4 bases unmatched. The CDR3 extends over 13 amino acids. Per the germline V gene, CDR1 is GTSNPN and CDR2 is SVGIG (reference sequence). The CDR3 here is CAWSTRTGGEQYF. The CDR3 DNA reads as TGTGCCTGGAGTACCCGGACAGGGGGCGAGCAGTACTTC.

This clone has only a few counts. V is TRBV5-4 and J is TRBJ2-7; TRBD1 aligns across 9 bases. Germline V CDR1 and CDR2: SGHNT, YYREEE (reference sequence). J lost 6 bases, V lost 4 bases, and 5 bases had no gene match. This CDR3 contains 13 residues. The CDR3 DNA follows: TGTGCCAGCAGCGGCGGACAGGGGCGCGAGCAGTACTTC. Translation: CASSGGQGREQYF. Drawing the rest from reference TRBV5-4 and TRBJ2-7, the complete variable domain is ETGVTQSPTHLIKTRGQQVTLRCSSQSGHNTVSWYQQALGQGPQFIFQYYREEENGRGNFPPRFSGLQFPNYSSELNVNALELDDSALYLCASSGGQGREQYFGPGTRLTVT.

The chain joins TRBV28 to TRBJ2-7; D perhaps matches TRBD1 (6 bases). In germline, CDR1 is MDHEN, CDR2 SYDVKM. Trimming took 4 bases from V and 2 from J, leaving 18 bases between them. CDR3 length equals 16 residues. The CDR3 region has the DNA TGTGCCAGCAGTTACCTACAGGGATTACTGACCTACGAGCAGTACTTC. Protein product: CASSYLQGLLTYEQYF. Complete variable domain (other parts from reference TRBV28 and TRBJ2-7): DVKVTQSSRYLVKRTGEKVFLECVQDMDHENMFWYRQDPGLGLRLIYFSYDVKMKEKGDIPEGYSVSREKKERFSLILESASTNQTSMYLCASSYLQGLLTYEQYFGPGTRLTVT.

This clone was seen once. The chain is built from TRBV18 and TRBJ2-1, with TRBD2 matching 13 bases. V lost 4 bases, J lost 6 bases, and 9 bases stayed unmatched. Germline V gene data show CDR1 as KGHSH and CDR2 as LQKENI. The CDR3 runs to 17 residues. The CDR3 is CASSLISGTSGVNEQFF. As DNA, the CDR3 is TGTGCCAGCTCACTAATCTCCGGGACTAGCGGGGTCAATGAGCAGTTCTTC.

In this sample, this clone turned up a few times. The genes are TRBV6-5 and TRBJ2-7; no clear D. Between the trimmed V and J ends, which lost 5 bases and 0 bases, there was a span of 8 bases. There are 13 residues in the CDR3. The germline V gene has CDR1 MNHEY and CDR2 SVGAGI. CDR3 protein: CASSPPDSYEQYF. The CDR3 coding sequence is TGTGCCAGCAGTCCCCCGGACTCCTACGAGCAGTACTTC.

The chain joins TRBV3-1 (or the pseudogene TRBV3-2) to TRBJ1-3; the D is unclear. This CDR3 has 15 residues. V lost 8 bases to trimming and J lost 4 bases, with 18 bases between them. Germline V lookup: CDR1 LGHDT, CDR2 YNNKEL (reference sequence). CDR3 residues: CASLPPFIRGNTIYF. DNA of the CDR3: TGTGCCAGCCTCCCCCCATTCATCAGAGGAAACACCATATATTTT.

The rearrangement joins TRBV6-5 to TRBJ1-2, with D perhaps matching TRBD1 (6 bases). Trimming stripped 5 bases from V and 0 bases from J, with 7 bases between. The CDR3 consists of 13 residues. Germline values: CDR1 MNHEY, CDR2 SVGAGI. The CDR3, as DNA: TGTGCCAGCAGTCGACAGGCTAACTATGGCTACACCTTC. Amino acid sequence: CASSRQANYGYTF.

The rearrangement uses TRBV6-5 and TRBJ2-1; 8 bases are a match to TRBD2. This CDR3 spans 14 amino acids. V lost 8 bases and J lost 0; bases outside the gene matches: 3. Germline assignment: CDR1 MNHEY and CDR2 SVGAGI. CDR3 DNA: TGTGCCAGCCGCAGCGGGAGCTCCTACAATGAGCAGTTCTTC. Translated: CASRSGSSYNEQFF.

The V call is TRBV29-1, the J call TRBJ2-7, with D perhaps matching TRBD2 (7 bases). V shed 6 bases and J shed 6 bases, with 21 bases lying between them. CDR1 and CDR2 from the germline V gene are SQVTM and ANQGSEA. The CDR3 covers 14 residues. CDR3 nucleotide sequence: TGCAGCGTGGGGGAAAGTTCAGGGGAGGGCGAGCAGTACTTC. Protein: CSVGESSGEGEQYF.

The V call is TRBV28, the J call TRBJ1-1; D is unclear. CDR3 length: 15 residues. V lost 7 bases and J 2 bases, leaving 17 bases between the germline ends. Germline lookup yields CDR1 MDHEN and CDR2 SYDVKM. CDR3 DNA sequence: TGTGCCAGCAAGCGGTCCCAGCTGTTCAACACTGAAGCTTTCTTT. It specifies CASKRSQLFNTEAFF.

The chain recombines TRBV14 with TRBJ1-3, with a possible D match to TRBD1 (5 bases). Trimming took off 1 base at V and 4 bases at J, with 14 bases between the two ends. Germline V gene sequence: CDR1 SGHDN, CDR2 FVKESK. The length of the CDR3 is 16 residues. CDR3 residues: CASSQGLQVFGNTIYF. The CDR3 bases are TGTGCCAGCAGCCAAGGACTACAGGTTTTCGGAAACACCATATATTTT.